The rows below give T cell receptor beta chains drawn from one sample of a study of Ad26.COV2.S vaccination and SARS-CoV-2 variants. Some clones are missing from TCRdb's copy, which holds only in-frame ones; the method was immunoSEQ multiplex PCR. This table has about 450,000 clones, roughly nine tenths appearing once. This specimen was peripheral blood, taken in a trial of Ad26.COV2.S vaccine versus placebo. The receptors were sampled from a person between 18 and 59 years old who received the Ad26.COV2.S COVID-19 vaccine or a placebo. CDR3s include the opening cysteine and the closing phenylalanine or tryptophan. Fields, in order: J gene, clone size, D gene, V gene, CDR3 DNA, CDR3 protein. A D gene is named only where the DNA matches it firmly. Not all rows give a size; the values are once, few, many and, for expanded clones, a class.

TRBJ2-4	.	.	TRBV9	TGTGCCAGCAGCACCTCTCAGGGCGAGAGGGGGGACATTCAGTACTTC	CASSTSQGERGDIQYF
TRBJ2-7	.	.	TRBV5-5	TGTGCCAGCAGCTTGCGGCAGACGAGCGAGCAGTACTTC	CASSLRQTSEQYF
TRBJ1-2	.	.	TRBV2	TGTGCCAGCAGTGAGGAAGGGGCCAGCTATGGCTACACCTTC	CASSEEGASYGYTF
TRBJ2-5	.	.	TRBV7-2	TGTGCCAGCGGCGAGCGGCACCAAGAGACCCAGTACTTC	CASGERHQETQYF
TRBJ1-1	few	.	TRBV5-4	TGTGCCAGCAGCCGCCCGGCCTGGGGGCGGAACACTGAAGCTTTCTTT	CASSRPAWGRNTEAFF
TRBJ1-1	.	.	TRBV5-6	TGTGCCAGCAGCACCGGACAGAGCACTGAAGCTTTCTTT	CASSTGQSTEAFF
TRBJ1-5	.	.	TRBV7-8	TGTGCCAGCAGCCCCCAGGTGGGGGGGAATCAGCCCCAGCATTTT	CASSPQVGGNQPQHF
TRBJ2-3	once	.	TRBV6-1	TGTGCCAGCAGTGAGTGGGGAGATACGCAGTATTTT	CASSEWGDTQYF
TRBJ2-3	.	TRBD2	TRBV4-3	TGCGCCAGCAGCCAAGATCCTGGGCTAGCGGGGCGAGATACGCAGTATTTT	CASSQDPGLAGRDTQYF
TRBJ2-1	.	TRBD1	TRBV14	TGTGCCAGCAGCCTCCTGACAGGGTCCTACAATGAGCAGTTCTTC	CASSLLTGSYNEQFF
TRBJ1-4	.	TRBD1	TRBV4-2	TGTGCCAGCAGGGGACAGGGTGACCCTACAACTAATGAAAAACTGTTTTTT	CASRGQGDPTTNEKLFF
TRBJ2-1	.	.	TRBV19	TGTGCCAGTAGTATTGGAGTCTCCTACAATGAGCAGTTCTTC	CASSIGVSYNEQFF
TRBJ2-1	.	TRBD2	TRBV4-1	TGCGCCAGCAGCCTTGCGGGAGTGAATGAGCAGTTCTTC	CASSLAGVNEQFF
TRBJ2-7	.	TRBD1	TRBV7-2	TGTGCCAGCAGCTTGACGGGACAGACTTCCTACGAGCAGTACTTC	CASSLTGQTSYEQYF
TRBJ2-7	.	.	TRBV7-8	TGTGCCAGCAACCAACTTAACAGGGGAGTGGGGGGGGAGCAGTACTTC	CASNQLNRGVGGEQYF
TRBJ1-1	.	.	TRBV4-3	TGCGCCAGCAGCCAAGAGCCGGGACTGTACACTGAAGCTTTCTTT	CASSQEPGLYTEAFF
TRBJ1-1	.	.	TRBV10-3	TGTGCCATCAGTAACTGGGACGGCGAGATGAACACTGAAGCTTTCTTT	CAISNWDGEMNTEAFF
TRBJ2-5	.	TRBD1	TRBV7-3	TGTGCCAGCAGTCCGTTGGGACAGTTCCAAGAGACCCAGTACTTC	CASSPLGQFQETQYF
TRBJ1-1	.	.	TRBV5-8	TGTGCCAGCCCCCTAGCCTTTACTTGGGGGAGGGGCCGGAACACTGAAGCTTTCTTT	CASPLAFTWGRGRNTEAFF
TRBJ2-5	.	.	TRBV4-1	TGCGCCAGCAGCCAACCGTGGGGGAATTCAGAGACCCAGTACTTC	CASSQPWGNSETQYF
TRBJ1-3	.	.	TRBV5-1	TGCGCCAGCAGCTTGCTCTCCTCTGGAAACACCATATATTTT	CASSLLSSGNTIYF
TRBJ1-1	once	.	TRBV19	TGTGCCAGTAGTATTGGGACGGGCGAAGAAGCTTTCTTT	CASSIGTGEEAFF
TRBJ2-2	.	.	TRBV29-1	TGCAGCGTTGCCCAGGAGAACAAGTACACCGGGGAGCTGTTTTTT	CSVAQENKYTGELFF
TRBJ2-3	once	.	TRBV12-3/TRBV12-4	TGTGCCAGCGGGGGTTTCACAGATACGCAGTATTTT	CASGGFTDTQYF